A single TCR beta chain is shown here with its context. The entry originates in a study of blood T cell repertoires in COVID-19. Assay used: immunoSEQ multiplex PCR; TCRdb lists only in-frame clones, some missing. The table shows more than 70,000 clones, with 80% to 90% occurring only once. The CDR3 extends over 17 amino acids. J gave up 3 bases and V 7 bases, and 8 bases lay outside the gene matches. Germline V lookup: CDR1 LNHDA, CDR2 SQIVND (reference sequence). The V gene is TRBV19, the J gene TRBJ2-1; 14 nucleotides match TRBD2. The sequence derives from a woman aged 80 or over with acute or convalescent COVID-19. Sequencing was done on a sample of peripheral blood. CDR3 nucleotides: TGTGCCAGTATTAAGACTAGCGGGGGGGAGAACTACAATGAGCAGTTCTTC. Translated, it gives CASIKTSGGENYNEQFF.